A single sample gave rise to the 7 T cell receptor beta chains below, sequenced in a study of T cells in Graves' hyperthyroidism and ophthalmopathy. Amplified regions were TCR beta CDR3 sequences from RNA transcripts. A first-round RT-PCR of the TCR CDR3 used the HTBI primer set. TCRdb independently ran MiXCR on the multiplex PCR reads; one entry per CDR3 protein. The repertoire holds approximately 640,000 distinct CDR3 sequences, with around 15% as singletons. Sequencing was done on a sample of blood. These receptors were obtained from a man between 50 and 59 years old with Graves' hyperthyroidism.

This clonotype was seen repeatedly, ten times or more. The V and J genes are TRBV19 and TRBJ1-1, with D unresolved. This CDR3 contains 16 residues. Trimming shortened V by 3 bases and J by 1 base, and 15 bases separated the two germline ends. The germline gives CDR1 LNHDA, CDR2 SQIVND (reference sequence). CDR3 DNA: TGTGCCAGTAGTATCCTCCGGGTAGAGACGAACACTGAAGCTTTCTTT. Protein sequence: CASSILRVETNTEAFF.

The table lists this clonotype with many counts. The chain recombines TRBV3-1 with TRBJ1-3; D remains ambiguous. This CDR3 has 15 residues. Germline CDR1 and CDR2: LGHDT and YNNKEL (reference sequence). V was trimmed by 0 bases and J by 4 bases, leaving 10 bases between them. The CDR3 loop is CASSQDGNRGNTIYF. The CDR3 DNA reads TGTGCCAGCAGCCAAGACGGCAACCGAGGAAACACCATATATTTT. The whole variable domain, filled in from reference TRBV3-1 and TRBJ1-3, reads DTAVSQTPKYLVTQMGNDKSIKCEQNLGHDTMYWYKQDSKKFLKIMFSYNNKELIINETVPNRFSPKSPDKAHLNLHINSLELGDSAVYFCASSQDGNRGNTIYFGEGSWLTVV.

V and J are TRBV5-4 and TRBJ1-3; no reliable D call. CDR3 length: 16 residues. The germline V gene encodes CDR1 SGHNT and CDR2 YYREEE (reference sequence). Between the trimmed V and J ends, which lost 2 bases and 2 bases, there was a span of 14 bases. CDR3 bases: TGTGCCAGCAGCTTCCCATCCTCGGATACTGGAAACACCATATATTTT. This codes for CASSFPSSDTGNTIYF. Full variable domain (missing parts from reference TRBV5-4 and TRBJ1-3): ETGVTQSPTHLIKTRGQQVTLRCSSQSGHNTVSWYQQALGQGPQFIFQYYREEENGRGNFPPRFSGLQFPNYSSELNVNALELDDSALYLCASSFPSSDTGNTIYFGEGSWLTVV.

Details on this clonotype: A read error may account for a junction end that differs from germline. V gene TRBV5-6 combines with J gene TRBJ2-1; D may be TRBD1 or TRBD2 (6 bases each). Germline V gene lookup returns CDR1 SGHDT and CDR2 YYEEEE. The length of the CDR3 is 16 residues. CDR3 region: CASSLWGAGAGNGQFF. CDR3 nucleotide sequence: TGTGCCAGCAGCTTGTGGGGGGCCGGGGCCGGCAATGGGCAGTTCTTC.

This clonotype was seen only a few times. This sequence joins TRBV6-2 or TRBV6-3 and TRBJ2-3, with 10 bases matching TRBD2. J was trimmed by 2 bases and V by 7 bases; bases with no gene match: 12. The CDR3 is 17 amino acids. The V gene's germline CDR1 is MNHEY and CDR2 SVGEGT. CDR3 coding DNA: TGTGCCAGCACTCCGAGCGGGCTAGCGGGAGACACAGATACGCAGTATTTT. This sequence encodes CASTPSGLAGDTDTQYF.

This clonotype appeared many times. The V gene is TRBV11-2, the J gene TRBJ2-7; TRBD2 aligns across 7 bases. CDR3 length equals 14 residues. In germline, CDR1 is SGHAT, CDR2 FQNNGV. V shed 5 bases and J 6 bases; nucleotides not matched to a gene: 10. The CDR3: CASSLRGGSSEQYF. The CDR3 DNA follows: TGTGCCAGCAGCCTTCGGGGCGGGAGTAGCGAGCAGTACTTC. Based on the CDR3 plus reference TRBV11-2 and TRBJ2-7, the full variable domain is EAGVAQSPRYKIIEKRQSVAFWCNPISGHATLYWYQQILGQGPKLLIQFQNNGVVDDSQLPKDRFSAERLKGVDSTLKIQPAKLEDSAVYLCASSLRGGSSEQYFGPGTRLTVT.

The table lists this clonotype with many counts. The chain is built from TRBV3-1 and TRBJ2-7, with 10 positions matching TRBD2. Per the germline V gene, CDR1 is LGHDT and CDR2 is YNNKEL (reference sequence). The junction had 2 bases not matched to a gene; V was cut back by 3 bases and J by 6 bases. The CDR3 length is 13 residues. The chain's CDR3 is CASSQGLAIEQYF. CDR3 nucleotide sequence: TGTGCCAGCAGCCAGGGACTAGCGATCGAGCAGTACTTC.